These 3 T cell receptor beta chains were sequenced from one sample in a study of blood T cells in healthy people across ages. The authors ran a second PCR of roughly 6 to 12 cycles using a sample-barcoded 5' primer and a J-beta primer mix. MiXCR, applied by TCRdb to the 5' RACE reads, yields one record per CDR3 protein. Of just under 900,000 distinct CDR3 sequences detected, more than 25% appear once; the ten largest clones hold about 18%. Sequenced input: blood. The source is a woman over 75 in good health.

This clonotype has just a few counts. The chain carries TRBV20-1 and TRBJ2-3; 7 nucleotides align to TRBD2. From germline, CDR1 is DFQATT and CDR2 SNEGSKA (reference sequence). The CDR3 contains 15 residues. Trimming at V came to 0 bases and at J to 5 bases, leaving 8 bases not matched to a gene. This chain's CDR3 is CSARDYQRGLDTQYF. The CDR3 region has the DNA TGCAGTGCTAGAGATTACCAGCGGGGTCTAGATACGCAGTATTTT.

Note on this clonotype: Possible read error: a much larger clone is one base away. The V call is TRBV27, the J call TRBJ1-4; TRBD1 matches at 11 bases. The junction had 7 bases not matched to a gene; V was cut back by 6 bases and J by 7 bases. The length of the CDR3 is 15 residues. CDR1 and CDR2 from the germline V gene are MNHEY and SMNVEV (reference sequence). CDR3 nucleotides: TGTGCCAGCAGGAAACCGGGACAGGGGGTTGAAAAACTGTTTTTT. Protein: CASRKPGQGVEKLFF. Looking up the rest from reference TRBV27 and TRBJ1-4 gives the full variable domain: EAQVTQNPRYLITVTGKKLTVTCSQNMNHEYMSWYRQDPGLGLRQIYYSMNVEVTDKGDVPEGYKVSRKEKRNFPLILESPSPNQTSLYFCASRKPGQGVEKLFFGSGTQLSVL.

Ten or more counts support this clonotype. The rearrangement links TRBV11-2 to TRBJ2-7; D ambiguous. Per the germline V gene, CDR1 is SGHAT and CDR2 is FQNNGV. V dropped 5 bases and J dropped 7 bases, with 18 bases sitting between them. This CDR3 comprises 14 residues. DNA for the CDR3: TGTGCCAGCAGCCATCGGACGGCCACCGGTGAGCAGTACTTC. It translates to CASSHRTATGEQYF.